Listed here is a single T cell receptor beta chain. Its target is not known. The data are from a study of high-grade serous ovarian cancer treatment subgroups. The wider study: Samples averaged about 15,000 reads and approximately 7,000 unique TCR beta rearrangements. Broader study findings: These tumor repertoires lack spatial information from bulk sequencing. Higher neoantigen levels went with greater TCR clonal relatedness.

Profiled with immunoSEQ multiplex PCR; TCRdb holds only in-frame clones, not every one. The sample lists about 39,000 clones, 70% to 80% occurring once. The tumor samples were collected prior to definitive surgery or chemotherapy. The CDR3 totals 15 residues. Germline-derived CDR1 and CDR2 are MDHEN and SYDVKM. V shed 5 bases, J shed 6 bases, and the junction held 9 bases outside the gene matches. The J gene is TRBJ1-4, the V gene TRBV28; 7 positions agree with TRBD1. The sequencing input was tumor tissue. This clonotype originated in a human donor with high-grade serous ovarian cancer. The chain's CDR3 is CASSGEGQRYEKLFF. The DNA of the CDR3 is TGTGCCAGCAGTGGCGAGGGACAGCGATATGAAAAACTGTTTTTT.